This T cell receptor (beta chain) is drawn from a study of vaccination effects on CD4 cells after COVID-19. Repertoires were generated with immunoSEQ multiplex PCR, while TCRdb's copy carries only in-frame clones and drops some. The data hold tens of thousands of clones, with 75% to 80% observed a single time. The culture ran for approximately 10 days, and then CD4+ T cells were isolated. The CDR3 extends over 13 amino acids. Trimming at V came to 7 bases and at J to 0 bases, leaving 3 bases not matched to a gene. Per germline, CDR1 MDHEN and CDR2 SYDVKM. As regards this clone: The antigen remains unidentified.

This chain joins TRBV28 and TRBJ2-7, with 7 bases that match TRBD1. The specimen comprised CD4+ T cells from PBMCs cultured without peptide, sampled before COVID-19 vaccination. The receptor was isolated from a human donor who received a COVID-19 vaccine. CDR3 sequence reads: CASKDRSSYEQYV. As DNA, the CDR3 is TGTGCCAGCAAGGACAGGAGCTCCTACGAGCAGTACGTC.